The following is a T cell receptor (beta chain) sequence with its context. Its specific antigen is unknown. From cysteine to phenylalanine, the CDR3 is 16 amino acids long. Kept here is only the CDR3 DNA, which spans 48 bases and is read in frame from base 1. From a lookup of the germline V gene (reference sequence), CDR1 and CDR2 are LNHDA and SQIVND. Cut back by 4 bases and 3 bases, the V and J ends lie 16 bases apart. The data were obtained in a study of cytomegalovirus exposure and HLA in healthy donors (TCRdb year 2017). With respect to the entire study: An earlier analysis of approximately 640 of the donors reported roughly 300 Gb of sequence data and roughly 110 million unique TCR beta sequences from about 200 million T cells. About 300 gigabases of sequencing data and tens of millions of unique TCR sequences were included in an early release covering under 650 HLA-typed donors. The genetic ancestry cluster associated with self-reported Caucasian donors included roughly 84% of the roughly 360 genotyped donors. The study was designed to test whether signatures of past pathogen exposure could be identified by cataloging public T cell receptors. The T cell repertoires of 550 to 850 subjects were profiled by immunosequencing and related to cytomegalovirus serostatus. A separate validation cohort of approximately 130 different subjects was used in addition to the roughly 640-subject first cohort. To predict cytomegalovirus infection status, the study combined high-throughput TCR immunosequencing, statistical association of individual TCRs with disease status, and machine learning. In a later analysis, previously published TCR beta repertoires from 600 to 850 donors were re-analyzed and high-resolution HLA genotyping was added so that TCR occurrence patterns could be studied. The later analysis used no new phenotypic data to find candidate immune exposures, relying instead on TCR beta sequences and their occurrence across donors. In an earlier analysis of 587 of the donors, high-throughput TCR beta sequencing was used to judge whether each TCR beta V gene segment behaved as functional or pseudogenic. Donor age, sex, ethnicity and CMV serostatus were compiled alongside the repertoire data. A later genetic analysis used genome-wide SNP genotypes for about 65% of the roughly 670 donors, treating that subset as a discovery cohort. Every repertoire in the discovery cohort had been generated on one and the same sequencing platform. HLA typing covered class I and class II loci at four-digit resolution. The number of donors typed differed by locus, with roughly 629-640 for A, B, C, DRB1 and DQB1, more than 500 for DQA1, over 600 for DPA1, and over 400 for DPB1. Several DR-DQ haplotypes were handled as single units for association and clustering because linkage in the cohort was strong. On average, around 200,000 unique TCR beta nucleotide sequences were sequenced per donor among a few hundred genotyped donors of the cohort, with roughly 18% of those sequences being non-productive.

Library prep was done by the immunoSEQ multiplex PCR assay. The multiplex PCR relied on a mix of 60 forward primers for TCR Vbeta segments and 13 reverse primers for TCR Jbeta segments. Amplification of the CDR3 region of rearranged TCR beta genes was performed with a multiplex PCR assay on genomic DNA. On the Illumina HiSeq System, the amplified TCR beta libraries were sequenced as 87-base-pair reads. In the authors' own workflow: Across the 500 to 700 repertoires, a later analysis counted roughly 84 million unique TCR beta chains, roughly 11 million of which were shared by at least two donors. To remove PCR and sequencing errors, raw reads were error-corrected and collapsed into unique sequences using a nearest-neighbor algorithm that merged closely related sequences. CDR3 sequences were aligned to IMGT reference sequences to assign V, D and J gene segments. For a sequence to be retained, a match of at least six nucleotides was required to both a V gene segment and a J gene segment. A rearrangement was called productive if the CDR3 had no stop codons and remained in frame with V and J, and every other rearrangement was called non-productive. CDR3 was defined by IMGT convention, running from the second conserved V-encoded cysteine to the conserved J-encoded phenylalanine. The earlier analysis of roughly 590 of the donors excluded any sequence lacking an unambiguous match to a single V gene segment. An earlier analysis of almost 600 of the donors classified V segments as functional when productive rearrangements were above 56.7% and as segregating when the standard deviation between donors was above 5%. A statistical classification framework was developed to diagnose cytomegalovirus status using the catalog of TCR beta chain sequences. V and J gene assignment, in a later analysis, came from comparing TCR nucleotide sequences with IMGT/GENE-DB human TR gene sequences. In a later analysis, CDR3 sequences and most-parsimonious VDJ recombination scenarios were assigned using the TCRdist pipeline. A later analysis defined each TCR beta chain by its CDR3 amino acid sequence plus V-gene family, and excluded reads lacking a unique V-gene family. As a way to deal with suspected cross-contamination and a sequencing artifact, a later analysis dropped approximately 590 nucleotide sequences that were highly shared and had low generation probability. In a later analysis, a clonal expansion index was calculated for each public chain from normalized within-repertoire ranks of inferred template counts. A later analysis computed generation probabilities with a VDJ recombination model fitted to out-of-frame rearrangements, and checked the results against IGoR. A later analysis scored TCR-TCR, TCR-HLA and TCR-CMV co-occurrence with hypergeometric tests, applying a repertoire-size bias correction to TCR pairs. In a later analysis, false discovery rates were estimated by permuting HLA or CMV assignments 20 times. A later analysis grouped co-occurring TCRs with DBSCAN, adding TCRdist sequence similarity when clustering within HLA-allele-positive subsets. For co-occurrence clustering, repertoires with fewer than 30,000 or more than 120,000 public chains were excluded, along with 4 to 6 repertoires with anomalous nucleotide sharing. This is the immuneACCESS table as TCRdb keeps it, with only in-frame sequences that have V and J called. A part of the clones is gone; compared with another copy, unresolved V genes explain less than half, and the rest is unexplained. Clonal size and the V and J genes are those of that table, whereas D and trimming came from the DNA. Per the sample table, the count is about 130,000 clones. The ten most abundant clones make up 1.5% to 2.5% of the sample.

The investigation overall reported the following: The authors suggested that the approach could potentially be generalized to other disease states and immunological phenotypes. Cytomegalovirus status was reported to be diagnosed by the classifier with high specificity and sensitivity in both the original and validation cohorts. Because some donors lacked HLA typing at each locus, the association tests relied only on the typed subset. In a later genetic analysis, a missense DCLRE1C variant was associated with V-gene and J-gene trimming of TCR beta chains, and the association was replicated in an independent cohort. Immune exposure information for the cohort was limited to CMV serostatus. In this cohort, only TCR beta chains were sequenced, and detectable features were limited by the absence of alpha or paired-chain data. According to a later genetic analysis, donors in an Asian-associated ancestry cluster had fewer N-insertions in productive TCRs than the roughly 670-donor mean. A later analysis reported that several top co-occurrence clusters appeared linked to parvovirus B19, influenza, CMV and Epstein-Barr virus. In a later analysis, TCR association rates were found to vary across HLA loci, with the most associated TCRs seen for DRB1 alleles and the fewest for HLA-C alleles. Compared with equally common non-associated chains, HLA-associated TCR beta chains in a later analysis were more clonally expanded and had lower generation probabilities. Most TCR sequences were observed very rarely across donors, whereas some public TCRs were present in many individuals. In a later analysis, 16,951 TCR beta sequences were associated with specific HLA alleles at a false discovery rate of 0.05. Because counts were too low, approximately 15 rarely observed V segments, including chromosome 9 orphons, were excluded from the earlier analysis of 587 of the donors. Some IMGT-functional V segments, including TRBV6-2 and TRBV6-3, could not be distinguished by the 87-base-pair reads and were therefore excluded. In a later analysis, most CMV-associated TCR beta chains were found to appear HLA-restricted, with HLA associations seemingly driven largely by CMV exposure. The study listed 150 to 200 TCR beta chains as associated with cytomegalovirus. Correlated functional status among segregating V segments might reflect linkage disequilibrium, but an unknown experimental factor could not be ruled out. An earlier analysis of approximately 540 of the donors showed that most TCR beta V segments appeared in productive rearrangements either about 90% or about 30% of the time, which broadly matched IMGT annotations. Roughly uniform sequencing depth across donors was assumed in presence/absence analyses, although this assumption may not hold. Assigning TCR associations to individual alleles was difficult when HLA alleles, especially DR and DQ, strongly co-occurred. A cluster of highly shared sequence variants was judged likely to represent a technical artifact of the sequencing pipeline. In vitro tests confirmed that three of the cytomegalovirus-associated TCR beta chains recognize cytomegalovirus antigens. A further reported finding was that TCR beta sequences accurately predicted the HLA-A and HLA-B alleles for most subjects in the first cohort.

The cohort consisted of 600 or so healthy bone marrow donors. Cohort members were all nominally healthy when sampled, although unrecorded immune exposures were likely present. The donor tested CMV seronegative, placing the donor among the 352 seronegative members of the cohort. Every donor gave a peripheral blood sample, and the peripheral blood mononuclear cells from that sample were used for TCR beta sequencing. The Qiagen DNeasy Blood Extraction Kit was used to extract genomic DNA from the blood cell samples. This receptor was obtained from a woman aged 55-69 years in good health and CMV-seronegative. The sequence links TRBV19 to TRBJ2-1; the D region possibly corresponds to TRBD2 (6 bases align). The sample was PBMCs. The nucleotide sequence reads TGTGCCAGTAGTACCTTTAGGGCGGGAAGCTACAATGAGCAGTTCTTC. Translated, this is CASSTFRAGSYNEQFF. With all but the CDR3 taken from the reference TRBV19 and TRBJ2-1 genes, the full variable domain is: DGGITQSPKYLFRKEGQNVTLSCEQNLNHDAMYWYRQDPGQGLRLIYYSQIVNDFQKGDIAEGYSVSREKKESFPLTVTSAQKNPTAFYLCASSTFRAGSYNEQFFGPGTRLTVL.